The sequence of this TCR beta chain was determined in a study of early T cells in non-severe SARS-CoV-2 infection. Across the whole study: Sequencing was performed on bulk RNA from unsorted whole blood, leaving chains unpaired. Study-wide findings and caveats: VDJdb-based matching was biased toward anti-spike CD8 responses and missed private and CD4 specificities.

V gave up 3 bases and J gave up 4 bases; unmatched junction bases: 3. The germline V gene has CDR1 LNHDA and CDR2 SQIVND (reference sequence). This CDR3 contains 14 residues. Turning to this clonotype: The antigen is undetermined.

The TCR library protocol attached unique molecular identifiers to the individual cDNA molecules. TCRdb called the 5' RACE reads again in MiXCR, with one record for every CDR3 protein. The sample carries about 48,000 distinct CDR3 sequences, under 15% recorded once. Sequenced input: whole blood. V usage is TRBV19 and J usage is TRBJ2-3, with 8 bases lining up with TRBD2. The receptor was isolated from an adult who was a healthcare worker with PCR-confirmed SARS-CoV-2 infection or an uninfected control (not recorded which). The CDR3: CASSIGGAPDTQYF. The CDR3 DNA follows: TGTGCCAGTAGTATCGGGGGGGCCCCAGATACGCAGTATTTT.